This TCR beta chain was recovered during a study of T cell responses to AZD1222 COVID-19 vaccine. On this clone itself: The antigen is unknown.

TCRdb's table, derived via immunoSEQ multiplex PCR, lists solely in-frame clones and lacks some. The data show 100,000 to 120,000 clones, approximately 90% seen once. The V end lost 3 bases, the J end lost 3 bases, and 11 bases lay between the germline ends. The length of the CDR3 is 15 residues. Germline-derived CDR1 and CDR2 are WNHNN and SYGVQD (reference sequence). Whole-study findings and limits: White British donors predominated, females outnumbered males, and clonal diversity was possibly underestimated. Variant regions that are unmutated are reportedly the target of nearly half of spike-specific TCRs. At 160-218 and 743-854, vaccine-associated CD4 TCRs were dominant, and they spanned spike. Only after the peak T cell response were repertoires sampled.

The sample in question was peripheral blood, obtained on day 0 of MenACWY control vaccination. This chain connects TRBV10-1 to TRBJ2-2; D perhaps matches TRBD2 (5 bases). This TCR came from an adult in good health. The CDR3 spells CASSEKRGYTGELFF. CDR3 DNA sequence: TGCGCCAGCAGTGAAAAAAGAGGGTACACCGGGGAGCTGTTTTTT.